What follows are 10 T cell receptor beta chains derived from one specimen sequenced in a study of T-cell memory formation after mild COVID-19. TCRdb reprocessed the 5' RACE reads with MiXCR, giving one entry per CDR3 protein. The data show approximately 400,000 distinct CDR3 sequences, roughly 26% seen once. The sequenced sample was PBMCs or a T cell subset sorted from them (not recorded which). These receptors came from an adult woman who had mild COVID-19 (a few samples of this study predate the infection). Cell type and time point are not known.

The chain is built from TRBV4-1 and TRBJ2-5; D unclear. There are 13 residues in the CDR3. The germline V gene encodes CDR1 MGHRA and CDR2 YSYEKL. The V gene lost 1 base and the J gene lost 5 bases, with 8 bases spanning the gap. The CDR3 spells CASSQAILETQYF. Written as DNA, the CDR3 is TGCGCCAGCAGCCAAGCGATTTTGGAGACCCAGTACTTC.

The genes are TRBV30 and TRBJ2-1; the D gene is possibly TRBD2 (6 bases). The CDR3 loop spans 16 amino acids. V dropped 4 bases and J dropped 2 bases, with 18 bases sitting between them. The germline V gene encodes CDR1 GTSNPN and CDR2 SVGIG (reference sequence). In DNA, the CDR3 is TGTGCCTGGACTTTTGGGGCTAGCGCAGCCTACAATGAGCAGTTCTTC. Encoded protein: CAWTFGASAAYNEQFF.

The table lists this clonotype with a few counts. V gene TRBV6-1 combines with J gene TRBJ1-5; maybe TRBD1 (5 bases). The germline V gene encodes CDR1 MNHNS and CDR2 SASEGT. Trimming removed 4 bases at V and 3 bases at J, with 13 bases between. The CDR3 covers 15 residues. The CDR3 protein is CASSGQFGLNQPQHF. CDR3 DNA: TGTGCCAGCAGTGGACAGTTCGGGCTCAATCAGCCCCAGCATTTT.

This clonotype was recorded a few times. The CDR3 coding sequence is TGTGCCAGCAGCGACATTCGAATAGGGGAAACCTACAATGAGCAGTTCTTC. Its protein product is CASSDIRIGETYNEQFF. The gene calls are TRBV7-8 and TRBJ2-1; possibly TRBD1 for D (5 bases). V was cut by 5 bases and J by 2 bases, with 19 bases left in between. Per germline, CDR1 SGHVS and CDR2 FQNEAQ. The CDR3 runs 17 residues.

CDR3 bases: TGTGCCAGCAGCCGAGGACAGGGGGCGACCGTATCTGGAAACACCATATATTTT. Protein: CASSRGQGATVSGNTIYF. The rearrangement uses TRBV7-9 and TRBJ1-3; 11 positions agree with TRBD1. This CDR3 region has 18 residues. Germline V gene lookup returns CDR1 SEHNR and CDR2 FQNEAQ (reference sequence). The J segment lost 1 base and the V segment lost 5 bases, leaving 10 bases of the junction unmatched.

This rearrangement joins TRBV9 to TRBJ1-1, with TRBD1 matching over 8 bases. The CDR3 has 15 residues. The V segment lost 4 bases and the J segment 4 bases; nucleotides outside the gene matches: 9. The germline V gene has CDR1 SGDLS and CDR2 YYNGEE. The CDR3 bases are TGTGCCAGCAGCCCCCAGGACAGGGTCAGCACTGAAGCTTTCTTT. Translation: CASSPQDRVSTEAFF.

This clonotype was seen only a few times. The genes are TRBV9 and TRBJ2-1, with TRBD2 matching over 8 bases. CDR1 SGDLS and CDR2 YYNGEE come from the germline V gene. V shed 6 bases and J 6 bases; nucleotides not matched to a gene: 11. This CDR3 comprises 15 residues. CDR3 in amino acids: CASTGGVSVSNEQFF. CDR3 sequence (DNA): TGTGCCAGCACCGGGGGGGTGTCGGTAAGCAATGAGCAGTTCTTC.

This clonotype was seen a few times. For the CDR3, the DNA is TGTGCCACTGAACCCAGGCTAGGAGGCACAGATACGCAGTATTTT. Its protein product is CATEPRLGGTDTQYF. The chain has TRBV24-1 and TRBJ2-3; no clear D. V was clipped by 10 bases and J by 1 base, with 17 bases between them. CDR3 length: 15 residues. CDR1 KGHDR and CDR2 SFDVKD come from the germline V gene.

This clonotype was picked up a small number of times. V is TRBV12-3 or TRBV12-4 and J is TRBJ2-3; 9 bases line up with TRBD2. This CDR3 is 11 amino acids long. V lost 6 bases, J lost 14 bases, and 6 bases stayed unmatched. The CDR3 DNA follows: TGTGCCAGCAGCCTAGCGGGAATTACGTATTTT. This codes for CASSLAGITYF.

CDR3 DNA: TGCGCCAGCAGCTTACGGCCAGGCACAGATACGCAGTATTTT. This translates into CASSLRPGTDTQYF. This sequence joins TRBV5-1 and TRBJ2-3; D remains unclear. The CDR3 is made up of 14 amino acids. Trimming pared 2 bases from V and 1 base from J, leaving 8 bases between. The germline CDR1 and CDR2 sequences are SGHRS and YFSETQ.